The clone carrying this TCR beta chain was seen a single time. As yet, its antigen is unknown. This specimen comes from a study of cytotoxic CD8 clonotypes in ibrutinib-treated CLL. Study as a whole: By median roughly 62 months, approximately 12 had progressed and about 15 stayed remitted; responses had been 2 complete and around 24 partial. Productive templates per sample averaged roughly 250,000; productive rearrangements, about 89,000. Study-wide results and caveats: Shared public clonotypes were rare, and on treatment they either got smaller or stayed the same. Clonality (at baseline) was higher than in age-matched healthy donors and tracked circulating CD8+ T-cell counts.

The CDR3 has 13 residues. The junction had 2 bases not matched to a gene; V was cut back by 3 bases and J by 2 bases. CDR1 SGDLS and CDR2 YYNGEE come from the germline V gene. The assay was immunoSEQ multiplex PCR, and TCRdb's table has in-frame clones only and misses some. Of over 120,000 clones in the sample, approximately 80% were seen once. The sequence came from a human donor with chronic lymphocytic leukemia. The chain employs TRBV9 and TRBJ2-7, with 7 bases aligning to TRBD1. This material consisted of PBMCs, taken after 36 months of ibrutinib treatment. DNA for the CDR3: TGTGCCAGCAGCGCGGGACAGCCCTACGAGCAGTACTTC. Protein product: CASSAGQPYEQYF.